This T cell receptor beta chain appears in the sequencing data of a study of T cell repertoires in cytomegalovirus infection. Study background: Indications came from public TCR beta signatures; they pointed to CMV infection and to a matching HLA type.

Notes on this clonotype: The antigen is not known.

Findings and limits, study-wide: In two of eight donors, the top clonotype was HLA-C-restricted CMV-specific. Cumulated frequencies of public TCR beta families served to identify carriers of CMV plus the relevant HLA.

Using its own MiXCR run on the reads, TCRdb lists one record per CDR3 protein. Of about 260,000 distinct CDR3 sequences listed, less than 9.5% are singletons. V shed 7 bases, J shed 1 base, and the junction held 4 bases outside the gene matches. Germline values: CDR1 LNHDA, CDR2 SQIVND (reference sequence). This CDR3 comprises 15 residues. Sequencing was performed on PBMCs. This receptor was identified in a human donor in good health (CMV status not recorded). Some clones in this sample may be carry-over from other donors' samples. The rearrangement joins TRBV19 to TRBJ2-1; 10 bases match TRBD2. CDR3 amino acids: CASTLTSGSYNEQFF. The CDR3, as DNA: TGTGCCAGTACCCTGACTAGCGGGTCCTACAATGAGCAGTTCTTC.